This T cell receptor (beta chain) was captured in a study of T-cell memory formation after mild COVID-19. This clonotype was detected only a few times. TCRdb re-derived calls from the 5' RACE reads in MiXCR, one entry per CDR3 protein. The sample consists of hundreds of thousands of distinct CDR3 sequences, 15% of them appearing once. The CDR3 totals 16 residues. With 4 bases clipped from V and 4 bases from J, the junction kept 7 bases outside the gene matches. In germline, CDR1 is SGHDN, CDR2 FVKESK. The TCR sequence derives from an adult woman who had mild COVID-19 (a few samples of this study predate the infection). Cell type and time point are not known. Sequencing used PBMCs or a T cell subset sorted from them (not recorded which). The gene calls are TRBV14 and TRBJ2-5; TRBD2 matches at 12 bases. The CDR3: CASSRNQLAGGETQYF. CDR3 coding DNA: TGTGCCAGCAGCCGGAATCAACTAGCGGGGGGAGAGACCCAGTACTTC.